Sequencing of this T cell receptor beta chain was carried out in a study of CD8+ T cells in alopecia areata. As for the study in general: Treated patients were given 5 to 10 mg oral tofacitinib twice daily. The protocol delivered tofacitinib for 6 to 18 months, then withdrew it for 6 months.

A remark on this clone: Its antigen is as yet unknown.

CDR1 is SGHDT and CDR2 is YYEEEE in the germline V gene. The CDR3 is 14 amino acids. V was clipped by 4 bases and J by 3 bases; unmatched bases: 4. Reverse transcription of extracted RNA yielded cDNA, which provided the sequencing template. TCRdb's table, derived via immunoSEQ multiplex PCR, lists solely in-frame clones and lacks some. This table holds roughly 73,000 clones, approximately 29% found once. Whole-study results and caveats: Possibly because of HLA-related factors, TCR sharing was less clear across patients than in mice.

The treatment here: oral pan-JAK inhibitor, 5-10 mg twice daily. Alopecia areata patients had lesional scalp punch biopsies and peripheral blood taken from them. The V and J genes are TRBV5-6 and TRBJ2-1; 7 bases align to TRBD2. Sample: CD8+ T cells sorted from blood, taken at week 4, from a patient treated with tofacitinib. The sequence derives from a human donor with alopecia areata. The CDR3 DNA is TGTGCCAGCAGCGGGGGGACTAACTACAATGAGCAGTTCTTC. Residues: CASSGGTNYNEQFF.